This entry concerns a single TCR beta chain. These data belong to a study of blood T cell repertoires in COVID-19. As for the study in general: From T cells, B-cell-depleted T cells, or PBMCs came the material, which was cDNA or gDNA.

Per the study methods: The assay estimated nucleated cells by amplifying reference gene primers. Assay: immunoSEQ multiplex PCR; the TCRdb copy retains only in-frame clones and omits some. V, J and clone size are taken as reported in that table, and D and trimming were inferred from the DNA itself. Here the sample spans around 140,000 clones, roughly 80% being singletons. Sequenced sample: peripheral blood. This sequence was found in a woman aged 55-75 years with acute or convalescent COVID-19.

The CDR3 is CASSRDSLSTDTQYF. CDR3 sequence (DNA): TGTGCCAGCAGCCGGGACAGCCTCAGCACAGATACGCAGTATTTT. The chain carries TRBV7-3 and TRBJ2-3, with 7 bases aligning to TRBD1. Trimming removed 5 bases from V and 0 bases from J; junction bases left unmatched: 5. CDR1 and CDR2 from the germline V gene are SGHTA and FQGTGA. This CDR3 has 15 residues.